This entry lists 15 T cell receptor beta chains sequenced from one sample in a study of CD8 T cells in ankylosing spondylitis. TCRdb independently ran MiXCR on the 5' RACE reads; one entry per CDR3 protein. The data show 200,000 to 300,000 distinct CDR3 sequences, with 8% to 9% seen just once and around 4.9% held by the top ten. The sample comprised blood, either unsorted or a sorted T cell fraction (not recorded which). The origin of the receptors is a female donor with ankylosing spondylitis or in good health (not recorded which).

This chain links TRBV10-3 with TRBJ2-7, with a possible D match to TRBD2 (7 bases). This CDR3 is 16 amino acids long. Trimming shortened V by 3 bases and J by 2 bases, and 17 bases separated the two germline ends. Per the germline V gene, CDR1 is ENHRY and CDR2 is SYGVKD. The CDR3, as DNA: TGTGCCATCAGTGACGCGCCGGGGGGCCGCGCCTACGAGCAGTACTTC. This encodes CAISDAPGGRAYEQYF.

This clonotype has ten or more counts. The V gene is TRBV20-1, the J gene TRBJ2-1; D might be TRBD2 (7 bases). Between the trimmed V and J ends, which lost 6 bases and 8 bases, there was a span of 20 bases. This CDR3 spans 14 amino acids. CDR1 DFQATT and CDR2 SNEGSKA come from the germline V gene (reference sequence). CDR3 DNA sequence: TGCAGTGCGGGGGGGGCTAGTGCAGCTTATGAGCAGTTCTTC. Translating gives CSAGGASAAYEQFF.

This clonotype was seen ten or more times. The chain couples TRBV18 to TRBJ2-1, with D tentatively TRBD2 (6 bases). Germline assignment: CDR1 KGHSH and CDR2 LQKENI. V shed 5 bases and J shed 10 bases, with 24 bases lying between them. This CDR3 has 16 residues. The CDR3: CASSGEGSGPGGEQFF. The DNA for the CDR3 is TGTGCCAGCTCAGGCGAAGGAAGCGGGCCTGGAGGGGAGCAGTTCTTC.

The chain links TRBV7-9 to TRBJ2-4; D gene ambiguous. V was trimmed by 1 base and J by 7 bases, leaving 8 bases between them. Germline loops: CDR1 SEHNR, CDR2 FQNEAQ (reference sequence). The CDR3 spans 13 residues. CDR3 sequence reads: CASSLGLSNIQYF. Here the CDR3 DNA reads TGTGCCAGCAGCTTAGGGCTATCTAACATTCAGTACTTC.

This clonotype was seen at least ten times. This chain joins TRBV5-1 and TRBJ1-2; D call uncertain. Per the germline V gene, CDR1 is SGHRS and CDR2 is YFSETQ. Trimming shortened V by 7 bases and J by 2 bases, and 18 bases separated the two germline ends. The CDR3 length is 15 residues. CDR3 sequence (DNA): TGCGCCAGCGCCGAAGACGGGCCTTGGAACTATGGCTACACCTTC. This sequence encodes CASAEDGPWNYGYTF.

At least ten counts were recorded for this clonotype. The junction shows a germline mismatch at one end, possibly a read error. This sequence joins TRBV12-3 or TRBV12-4 and TRBJ2-1; D is unresolved. This CDR3 contains 11 residues. The CDR3 nucleotides are TGTGCCAGCAGTATGAAGAGTCTGGTTGACTTC. It specifies CASSMKSLVDF.

Ten or more counts support this clonotype. The rearrangement uses TRBV12-3 or TRBV12-4 and TRBJ1-1; 7 bases match TRBD1. Trimming removed 3 bases from V and 8 bases from J; junction bases left unmatched: 12. The CDR3 spans 15 residues. The CDR3 region is CASSFGQAGFNEAFF. The DNA for the CDR3 is TGTGCCAGCAGTTTCGGACAGGCCGGGTTCAACGAAGCTTTCTTT.

This clonotype has at least ten counts. This chain uses TRBV29-1 with TRBJ1-2; no clear D gene. The CDR3 contains 12 residues. V was cut by 2 bases and J by 4 bases, with 8 bases left in between. In germline, CDR1 is SQVTM, CDR2 ANQGSEA. The CDR3 loop reads CSVESPSYGYTF. DNA of the CDR3: TGCAGCGTTGAATCCCCCAGCTATGGCTACACCTTC.

This clonotype was detected ten times or more. The V and J genes are TRBV6-5 and TRBJ2-1, with D uncertain. V lost 6 bases and J 10 bases, leaving 10 bases between the germline ends. The germline CDR1 and CDR2 sequences are MNHEY and SVGAGI. The CDR3 runs to 11 residues. The CDR3 coding sequence is TGTGCCAGCAGGAACGTTGGAGAGCAGTTCTTC. Translation gives CASRNVGEQFF.

This clonotype was counted at least ten times. The chain has TRBV20-1 and TRBJ1-5; no definite D call. Trimming shortened V by 2 bases and J by 2 bases, and 7 bases separated the two germline ends. The CDR3 length is 13 residues. Germline V gives CDR1 DFQATT, CDR2 SNEGSKA (reference sequence). CDR3 bases: TGCAGTGCTAGACAGGTGGGCAATCAGCCCCAGCATTTT. The encoded protein is CSARQVGNQPQHF.

This clonotype was found many times. The rearrangement links TRBV20-1 to TRBJ2-4, with 8 bases lining up with TRBD1. Trimming at V came to 3 bases and at J to 7 bases, leaving 8 bases not matched to a gene. Germline CDR1 DFQATT, CDR2 SNEGSKA (reference sequence). The CDR3 contains 14 residues. CDR3 sequence: CSARKDRESNIQYF. The CDR3 DNA reads as TGCAGTGCTAGGAAGGACAGGGAATCGAACATTCAGTACTTC.

The chain carries TRBV7-2 and TRBJ1-1, with D maybe TRBD1 (5 bases). Trimming removed 1 base from V and 2 bases from J, with 14 bases in between. Germline lookup yields CDR1 SGHTA and CDR2 FQGNSA. The CDR3 length is 16 residues. The CDR3 coding sequence is TGTGCCAGCAGCTTAGGGGATCGGGGGTATAACACTGAAGCTTTCTTT. Translation: CASSLGDRGYNTEAFF.

At least ten counts were recorded for this clonotype. This chain connects TRBV6-1 to TRBJ2-7; D uncertain. The germline V gene has CDR1 MNHNS and CDR2 SASEGT. This CDR3 spans 15 amino acids. Trimming stripped 7 bases from V and 3 bases from J, with 19 bases between. CDR3 sequence: CASTSGRTRGYEQYF. The CDR3 bases are TGTGCCAGCACCTCCGGGCGGACCCGTGGCTACGAGCAGTACTTC.

This clonotype occurred many times. V gene TRBV20-1 combines with J gene TRBJ2-7; the D gene is possibly TRBD1 (5 bases). Germline V CDR1 and CDR2: DFQATT, SNEGSKA (reference sequence). V lost 4 bases and J lost 4, with 14 bases in between. The CDR3 runs 13 residues. CDR3 bases: TGCAGTGCTAAGGACACCCAGAGTTACGAGCAGTACTTC. Its protein product is CSAKDTQSYEQYF.

This clonotype showed up many times. V gene TRBV21-1 combines with J gene TRBJ2-1. TRBV21-1 represents a pseudogene. The CDR3 extends over 12 amino acids. The CDR3 loop is CASTLDSNEQFF. CDR3 nucleotide sequence: TGTGCCAGCACCCTTGACTCCAATGAGCAGTTCTTC.